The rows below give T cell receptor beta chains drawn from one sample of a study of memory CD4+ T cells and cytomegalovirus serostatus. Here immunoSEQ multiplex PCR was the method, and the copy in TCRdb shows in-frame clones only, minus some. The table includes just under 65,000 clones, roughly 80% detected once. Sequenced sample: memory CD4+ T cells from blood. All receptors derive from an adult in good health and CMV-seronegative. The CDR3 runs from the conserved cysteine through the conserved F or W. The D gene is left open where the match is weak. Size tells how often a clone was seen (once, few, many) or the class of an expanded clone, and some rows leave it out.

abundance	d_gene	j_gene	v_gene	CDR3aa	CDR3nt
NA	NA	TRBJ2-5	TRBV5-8	CASSLFGTSGETQYF	TGTGCCAGCAGCTTGTTTGGGACCTCGGGTGAGACCCAGTACTTC
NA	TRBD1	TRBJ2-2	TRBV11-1	CASSSKGGAGRGELFF	TGTGCCAGCAGCTCGAAAGGGGGCGCAGGACGCGGGGAGCTGTTTTTT
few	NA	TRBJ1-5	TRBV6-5	CASSQDSLQPQHF	TGTGCCAGCAGTCAGGACAGTCTTCAGCCCCAGCATTTT
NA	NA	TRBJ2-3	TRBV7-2	CASSSPLTTTQYF	TGTGCCAGCAGCTCCCCGTTAACCACCACGCAGTATTTT
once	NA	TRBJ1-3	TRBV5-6	CASSLGRFSGNTIYF	TGTGCCAGCAGCTTGGGCAGATTCTCTGGAAACACCATATATTTT
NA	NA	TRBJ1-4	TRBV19	CASSIWSAGTTNEKLFF	TGTGCCAGTAGTATTTGGTCAGCAGGCACAACTAATGAAAAACTGTTTTTT
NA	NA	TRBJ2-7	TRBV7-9	CASSLTGSSYEQYF	TGTGCCAGCAGCTTAACAGGGAGCTCCTACGAGCAGTACTTC
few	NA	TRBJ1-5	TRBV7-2	CASSFRGEPQHF	TGTGCCAGCAGTTTTCGGGGAGAGCCCCAGCATTTT
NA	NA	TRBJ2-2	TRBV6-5	CASSSGGGARTGELFF	TGTGCCAGCAGTTCCGGTGGGGGGGCGAGAACCGGGGAGCTGTTTTTT
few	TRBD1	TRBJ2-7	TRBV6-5	CASSYSVGQGYEQYF	TGTGCCAGCAGTTACTCCGTGGGACAGGGGTACGAGCAGTACTTC
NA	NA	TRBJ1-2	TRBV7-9	CASSLVVVPGHDNYGYTF	TGTGCCAGCAGCTTAGTAGTCGTCCCGGGACACGATAACTATGGCTACACCTTC
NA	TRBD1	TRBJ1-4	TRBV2	CASSSGQTGEKLFF	TGTGCCAGCAGTTCTGGACAGACAGGGGAAAAACTGTTTTTT
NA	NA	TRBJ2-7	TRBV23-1	CASSQSNSGTAYYEQYF	TGCGCCAGCAGTCAATCTAATTCCGGGACGGCATACTACGAGCAGTACTTC
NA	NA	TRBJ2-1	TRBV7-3	CASSLSREINEQFF	TGTGCCAGCAGCTTGTCCCGGGAGATCAATGAGCAGTTCTTC
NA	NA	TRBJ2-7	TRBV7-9	CASAPDNTYEQYF	TGTGCCAGCGCCCCGGACAACACCTACGAGCAGTACTTC
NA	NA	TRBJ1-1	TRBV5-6	CASSLAQGTGNTEAFF	TGTGCCAGCAGCTTGGCCCAGGGGACTGGGAACACTGAAGCTTTCTTT
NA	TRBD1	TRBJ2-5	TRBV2	CASNPGTGWETQYF	TGTGCCAGCAACCCTGGGACAGGTTGGGAGACCCAGTACTTC
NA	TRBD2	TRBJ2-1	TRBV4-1	CASSQVGTSNYNEQFF	TGCGCCAGCAGCCAAGTAGGGACTAGCAACTACAATGAGCAGTTCTTC
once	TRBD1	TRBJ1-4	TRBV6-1	CASREDRNYNEKLFF	TGTGCCAGCAGGGAGGACAGGAACTATAATGAAAAACTGTTTTTT
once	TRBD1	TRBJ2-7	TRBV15	CATSRDNTGGYEQYF	TGTGCCACCAGCAGAGATAACACAGGGGGGTATGAGCAGTACTTC
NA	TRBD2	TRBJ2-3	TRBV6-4	CASSETSGAPNTQYF	TGTGCCAGCAGCGAGACTAGCGGGGCCCCGAATACGCAGTATTTT
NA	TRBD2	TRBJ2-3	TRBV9	CASSVGGLASTDTQYF	TGTGCCAGCAGCGTAGGGGGACTAGCTAGCACAGATACGCAGTATTTT
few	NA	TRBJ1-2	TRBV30	CAWSPGPVYGYTF	TGTGCCTGGAGCCCAGGACCGGTCTATGGCTACACCTTC
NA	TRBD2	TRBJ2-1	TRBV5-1	CASRNPSSGGAYNEQFF	TGCGCCAGCAGGAACCCCAGCAGCGGGGGAGCATACAATGAGCAGTTCTTC
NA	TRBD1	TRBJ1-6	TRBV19	CASRGQGHSPLHF	TGTGCCAGCAGGGGACAGGGTCATTCACCCCTCCACTTT
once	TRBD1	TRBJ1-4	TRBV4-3	CASRRGRQGWDEKLFF	TGCGCCAGCAGACGCGGACGACAGGGGTGGGATGAAAAACTGTTTTTT
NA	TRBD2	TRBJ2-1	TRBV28	CASSLWGGGSGRGNEQFF	TGTGCCAGCAGTTTGTGGGGAGGCGGTAGCGGGAGGGGCAATGAGCAGTTCTTC
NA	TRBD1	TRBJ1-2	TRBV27	CASSGKTGVGGYGYTF	TGTGCCAGCAGCGGGAAGACAGGGGTGGGGGGCTATGGCTACACCTTC
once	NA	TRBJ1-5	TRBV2	CASTSDGLGGGQPQHF	TGTGCCAGCACTTCCGACGGGCTCGGGGGAGGTCAGCCCCAGCATTTT
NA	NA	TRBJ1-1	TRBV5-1	CASSDNPANTEAFF	TGCGCCAGCAGCGATAACCCGGCGAACACTGAAGCTTTCTTT
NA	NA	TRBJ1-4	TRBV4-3	CASSQVGQGNEKLFF	TGCGCCAGCAGCCAAGTGGGGCAGGGTAATGAAAAACTGTTTTTT
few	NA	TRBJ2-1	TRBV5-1	CASRRLPYNEQFF	TGCGCCAGCAGACGACTACCATACAATGAGCAGTTCTTC
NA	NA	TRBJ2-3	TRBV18	CASSPGGTDTQYF	TGTGCCAGCTCACCAGGGGGGACAGATACGCAGTATTTT
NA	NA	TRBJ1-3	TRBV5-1	CASSLAAQSSGNTIYF	TGCGCCAGCAGCTTGGCGGCGCAGAGCTCTGGAAACACCATATATTTT
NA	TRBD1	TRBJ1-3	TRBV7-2	CASSLARGSGNTIYF	TGTGCCAGCAGCTTAGCCAGGGGGTCTGGAAACACCATATATTTT
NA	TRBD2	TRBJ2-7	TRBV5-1	CASRRGMEGSYEQYF	TGCGCCAGCAGGCGGGGGATGGAGGGGAGCTACGAGCAGTACTTC
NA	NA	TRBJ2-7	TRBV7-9	CASSLVGDWGEQYF	TGTGCCAGCAGCTTAGTCGGGGACTGGGGCGAGCAGTACTTC
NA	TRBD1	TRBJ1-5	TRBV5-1	CASSLEAGGGQPQHF	TGCGCCAGCAGCTTGGAAGCAGGGGGAGGACAGCCCCAGCATTTT
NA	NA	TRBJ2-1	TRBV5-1	CASSIPQGSYNEQFF	TGCGCCAGCAGCATCCCCCAGGGCTCCTACAATGAGCAGTTCTTC
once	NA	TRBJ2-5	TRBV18	CASSNGVRQETQYF	TGTGCCAGCTCAAACGGGGTCAGGCAAGAGACCCAGTACTTC
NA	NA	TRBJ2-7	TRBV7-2	CASSLARGAGSYEQYF	TGTGCCAGCAGCTTAGCTCGGGGGGCGGGGTCCTACGAGCAGTACTTC
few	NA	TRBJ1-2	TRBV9	CASSVELADIYGYTF	TGTGCCAGCAGCGTAGAATTAGCTGACATCTATGGCTACACCTTC
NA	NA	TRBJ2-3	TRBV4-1	CASSQGGGLDTQYF	TGCGCCAGCAGCCAAGGAGGAGGTTTGGATACGCAGTATTTT
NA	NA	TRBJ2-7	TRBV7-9	CASSHSSYEQYF	TGTGCCAGCAGCCATAGCTCCTACGAGCAGTACTTC
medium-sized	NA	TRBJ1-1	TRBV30	CAWNPTGARSTEAFF	TGTGCCTGGAACCCAACGGGGGCCCGGAGCACTGAAGCTTTCTTT
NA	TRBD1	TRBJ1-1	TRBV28	CASSSYAQGGNTEAFF	TGTGCCAGCAGTTCATATGCCCAGGGGGGGAACACTGAAGCTTTCTTT
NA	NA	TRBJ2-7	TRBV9	CASSVEGTSYEQYF	TGTGCCAGCAGCGTAGAGGGCACCTCCTACGAGCAGTACTTC
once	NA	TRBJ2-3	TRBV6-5	CASSAGRDYGPQYF	TGTGCCAGCAGTGCGGGACGGGATTATGGCCCGCAGTATTTT
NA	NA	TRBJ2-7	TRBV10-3	CAIRNDGISEQYF	TGTGCCATCAGGAATGACGGGATCTCCGAGCAGTACTTC
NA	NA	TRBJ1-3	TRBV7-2	CASSLPPQEGNTIYF	TGTGCCAGCAGCCTCCCCCCCCAGGAAGGAAACACCATATATTTT
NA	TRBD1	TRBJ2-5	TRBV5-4	CASSPGTGKETQYF	TGTGCCAGCAGCCCCGGGACAGGGAAAGAGACCCAGTACTTC
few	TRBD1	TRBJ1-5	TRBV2	CASSAYRGGQPQHF	TGTGCCAGCAGTGCGTACAGGGGGGGTCAGCCCCAGCATTTT
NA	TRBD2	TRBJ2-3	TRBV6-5	CASRERGGGADTQYF	TGTGCCAGCAGGGAGCGGGGGGGCGGGGCAGATACGCAGTATTTT
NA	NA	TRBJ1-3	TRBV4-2	CASSQGQARSSGNTIYF	TGTGCCAGCAGCCAAGGGCAGGCCCGATCCTCTGGAAACACCATATATTTT
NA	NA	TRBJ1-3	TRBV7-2	CASSLDAGTGNTIYF	TGTGCCAGCAGCTTAGATGCAGGGACTGGAAACACCATATATTTT
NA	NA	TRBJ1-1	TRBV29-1	CSVVRGGVNTEAFF	TGCAGCGTTGTCCGTGGGGGAGTGAACACTGAAGCTTTCTTT
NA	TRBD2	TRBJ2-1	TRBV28	CASSGPSGIVSNEQFF	TGTGCCAGCAGTGGCCCTAGCGGGATCGTAAGCAATGAGCAGTTCTTC
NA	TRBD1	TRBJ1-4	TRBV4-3	CASSQDRRRGGASEKLFF	TGCGCCAGCAGCCAAGATAGGAGGCGAGGGGGCGCGAGTGAAAAACTGTTTTTT